Below, 14 T cell receptor beta chains from the same sample are listed, as sequenced in a study of blood T cell repertoires in COVID-19. The protocol was immunoSEQ multiplex PCR, while the TCRdb copy is restricted to in-frame clones and leaves out a portion. This repertoire shows 200,000 to 250,000 clones, 85% to 90% found once; its top ten account for about 15%. The sequencing sample was made of PBMCs or T cells enriched from blood (not recorded which). The receptors come from a man aged 25 to 45 who had been exposed to COVID-19.

Concerning this clone: Other DNA sequences in this specimen translate into the identical CDR3. This sequence joins TRBV12-3 or TRBV12-4 and TRBJ2-7, with 7 bases fitting TRBD1. J was trimmed by 0 bases and V by 5 bases; bases with no gene match: 1. The CDR3 has 13 residues. CDR3 DNA: TGTGCCAGCAGTAGGGACAGCTCCTACGAGCAGTACTTC. Residues: CASSRDSSYEQYF.

This chain joins TRBV5-5 and TRBJ2-7, with D perhaps matching TRBD2 (6 bases). The CDR3 spans 16 residues. V was trimmed by 0 bases and J by 0 bases, leaving 13 bases between them. CDR1 and CDR2 from the germline V gene are SGHKS and YYEKEE (reference sequence). DNA of the CDR3: TGTGCCAGCAGCTTGGTGGTAGCGACTAGCTCCTACGAGCAGTACTTC. Its translation is CASSLVVATSSYEQYF.

The chain recombines TRBV6-5 with TRBJ1-6; 8 nucleotides align to TRBD1. The length of the CDR3 is 15 residues. CDR1 and CDR2 from the germline V gene are MNHEY and SVGAGI. The trim removed 0 bases at V and 10 bases at J, leaving 5 bases unmatched. The DNA for the CDR3 is TGTGCCAGCAGTTACTCCCAGGGGGCGAGGTCACCCCTCCACTTT. Residues: CASSYSQGARSPLHF.

The genes are TRBV3-1 (or the pseudogene TRBV3-2) and TRBJ2-3; D is ambiguous. The CDR3 loop spans 12 amino acids. Deletions cut 1 base from V and 4 bases from J, with 3 bases between. Per the germline V gene, CDR1 is LGHDT and CDR2 is YNNKEL (reference sequence). The CDR3 DNA reads TGTGCCAGCAGCCAAGTATCAGATACGCAGTATTTT. Translation gives CASSQVSDTQYF.

The chain uses TRBV5-1 and TRBJ2-3; the D is unclear. Trimming left V 0 bases short and J 1 base short, with 9 bases between. CDR1 is SGHRS and CDR2 is YFSETQ in the germline V gene. The CDR3 totals 15 residues. CDR3 bases: TGCGCCAGCAGCTTGGACCGTCCGGGCACAGATACGCAGTATTTT. It translates to CASSLDRPGTDTQYF.

V is TRBV4-3 and J is TRBJ2-1; possible D gene TRBD2, 6 bases. Germline CDR1 LGHNA, CDR2 YSLEER. The CDR3 sequence is 15 residues long. V lost 0 bases and J 4 bases, leaving 10 bases between the germline ends. The CDR3 loop is CASSQEREVYNEQFF. CDR3 sequence (DNA): TGCGCCAGCAGCCAAGAGAGGGAGGTATACAATGAGCAGTTCTTC.

CDR3 region: CSSDTSGTEAFF. DNA for the CDR3: TGCAGCTCGGACACATCAGGGACTGAAGCTTTCTTT. The chain recombines TRBV29-1 with TRBJ1-1; perhaps TRBD1 as D (5 bases). This CDR3 region has 12 residues. The V end lost 8 bases, the J end lost 5 bases, and 15 bases lay between the germline ends. Per the germline V gene, CDR1 is SQVTM and CDR2 is ANQGSEA.

The V call is TRBV4-1, the J call TRBJ2-4; TRBD1 might be the D (6 bases). The V gene's germline CDR1 is MGHRA and CDR2 YSYEKL. V was trimmed by 5 bases and J by 0 bases, leaving 11 bases between them. This CDR3 has 15 residues. The DNA for the CDR3 is TGCGCCAGCAGCGGGACAACCCTAGCCAAAAACATTCAGTACTTC. Its protein is CASSGTTLAKNIQYF.

The chain combines TRBV3-1 (or the pseudogene TRBV3-2) with TRBJ1-6; D might be TRBD1 (6 bases). Trimming removed 2 bases at V and 9 bases at J, with 14 bases between. This CDR3 has 15 amino acids. The V gene's germline CDR1 is LGHDT and CDR2 YNNKEL (reference sequence). For the CDR3, the DNA is TGTGCCAGCAGCCAAAAGGCAGGGGCACGTTCACCCCTCCACTTT. This sequence encodes CASSQKAGARSPLHF.

The CDR3 DNA is TGTGCCAGCAGTTATGGGAGGGCTGGTACTGAAGCTTTCTTT. This encodes CASSYGRAGTEAFF. The chain combines TRBV6-2 or TRBV6-3 with TRBJ1-1; D is unclear. Germline CDR1 MNHEY, CDR2 SVGEGT. The CDR3 is 14 residues long. The ends were cut back, 3 bases at V and 5 bases at J, with 13 bases in the middle.

The chain uses TRBV7-9 and TRBJ2-3; D possibly corresponds to TRBD1 (5 bases). Germline lookup yields CDR1 SEHNR and CDR2 FQNEAQ (reference sequence). V lost 1 base to trimming and J lost 6 bases, with 14 bases between them. The CDR3 totals 15 residues. The CDR3 protein is CASSLGDRDFDTQYF. The CDR3 nucleotides are TGTGCCAGCAGCTTAGGTGACAGAGACTTTGATACGCAGTATTTT. The full variable domain, with the rest looked up from reference TRBV7-9 and TRBJ2-3, is DTGVSQNPRHKITKRGQNVTFRCDPISEHNRLYWYRQTLGQGPEFLTYFQNEAQLEKSRLLSDRFSAERPKGSFSTLEIQRTEQGDSAMYLCASSLGDRDFDTQYFGPGTRLTVL.

The chain has TRBV11-3 and TRBJ2-7; D possibly corresponds to TRBD1 (6 bases). V gave up 4 bases and J gave up 2 bases, with 15 bases separating them. The CDR3 runs to 15 residues. Germline CDR1 SGHNT, CDR2 YENEEA. The CDR3: CASSCTGQLTYEQYF. In DNA form, the CDR3 reads TGTGCCAGCAGCTGTACAGGGCAACTCACCTACGAGCAGTACTTC.

The V and J genes are TRBV18 and TRBJ1-3, with 7 nucleotides matching TRBD1. Germline V gene data show CDR1 as KGHSH and CDR2 as LQKENI. The CDR3 has 14 residues. The V gene end was trimmed by 3 bases and the J gene end by 2 bases; junction bases not matched to a gene: 1. CDR3 DNA sequence: TGTGCCAGCTCACCCACAGGGGCTGGAAACACCATATATTTT. This codes for CASSPTGAGNTIYF.

In this sample, this clone turned up once. The chain links TRBV11-2 to TRBJ1-3; 8 bases match TRBD1. Per germline, CDR1 SGHAT and CDR2 FQNNGV. Trimming took 8 bases from V and 0 from J; bases not matched to a gene: 15. The CDR3 totals 18 residues. The CDR3 bases are TGTGCCAGCGCTGGGCCACAGGGGGGACGCTACTCTGGAAACACCATATATTTT. Protein sequence: CASAGPQGGRYSGNTIYF.